The 9 T cell receptor beta chains given below trace back to one sample, sequenced in a study of T cell responses to AZD1222 COVID-19 vaccine. Profiled with immunoSEQ multiplex PCR; TCRdb holds only in-frame clones, not every one. The sample lists over 85,000 clones; 80% to 95% were seen once. The sequencing here drew on peripheral blood, taken on day 0 of AZD1222 vaccination. These receptors all stem from an adult in good health.

V and J are TRBV9 and TRBJ2-2; 7 bases match TRBD1. This CDR3 is 13 amino acids long. The germline V gene encodes CDR1 SGDLS and CDR2 YYNGEE. Here the CDR3 reads CASQTGVSGELFF. The CDR3, as DNA: TGTGCTTCCCAAACAGGGGTCTCCGGGGAGCTGTTTTTT. Complete variable domain (other parts from reference TRBV9 and TRBJ2-2): DSGVTQTPKHLITATGQRVTLRCSPRSGDLSVYWYQQSLDQGLQFLIQYYNGEERAKGNILERFSAQQFPDLHSELNLSSLELGDSALYFCASQTGVSGELFFGEGSRLTVL.

The chain is built from TRBV11-2 and TRBJ2-7, with 7 bases fitting TRBD2. The CDR3 has 15 amino acids. Trimming at V came to 0 bases and at J to 2 bases, leaving 4 bases not matched to a gene. Germline V gene lookup returns CDR1 SGHAT and CDR2 FQNNGV. CDR3 loop: CASSLDRGVAYEQYF. The CDR3, as DNA: TGTGCCAGCAGCTTAGATCGGGGGGTCGCCTACGAGCAGTACTTC. Supplemented by reference TRBV11-2 and TRBJ2-7, the full variable domain reads EAGVAQSPRYKIIEKRQSVAFWCNPISGHATLYWYQQILGQGPKLLIQFQNNGVVDDSQLPKDRFSAERLKGVDSTLKIQPAKLEDSAVYLCASSLDRGVAYEQYFGPGTRLTVT.

The chain uses TRBV3-1 (or the pseudogene TRBV3-2) and TRBJ1-1; perhaps TRBD1 as D (5 bases). V lost 1 base and J lost 6, with 18 bases in between. This CDR3 has 16 residues. The V gene's germline CDR1 is LGHDT and CDR2 YNNKEL (reference sequence). The CDR3 protein is CASSQAGFLRRAEAFF. The CDR3 region has the DNA TGTGCCAGCAGCCAAGCAGGGTTCCTCCGACGCGCTGAAGCTTTCTTT.

CDR3 residues: CASSQAVSGNTIYF. The CDR3 DNA reads TGTGCCAGCAGCCAAGCCGTGTCTGGAAACACCATATATTTT. The J gene is TRBJ1-3, the V gene TRBV3-1 (or the pseudogene TRBV3-2); no reliable D call. Trimming took 1 base from V and 1 from J, leaving 5 bases between them. Germline values: CDR1 LGHDT, CDR2 YNNKEL (reference sequence). The CDR3 consists of 14 residues.

V usage is TRBV6-5 and J usage is TRBJ2-7; the D is unclear. Trimming left V 2 bases short and J 0 bases short, with 8 bases between. CDR1 and CDR2 from the germline V gene are MNHEY and SVGAGI. The CDR3 spans 14 residues. The CDR3 sequence is CASSYDRFSYEQYF. The CDR3 bases are TGTGCCAGCAGTTACGACCGTTTCTCCTACGAGCAGTACTTC.

The chain combines TRBV6-5 with TRBJ1-6; 7 nucleotides align to TRBD1. The CDR3 runs to 12 residues. Germline lookup yields CDR1 MNHEY and CDR2 SVGAGI. The trim removed 5 bases at V and 15 bases at J, leaving 7 bases unmatched. The CDR3 region has the DNA TGTGCCAGCAGTAACGGACAGGAGCGCCTCCACTTT. It translates to CASSNGQERLHF.

This clone showed up just once. The gene calls are TRBV28 and TRBJ2-5, with a possible D match to TRBD2 (5 bases). The V and J ends lost 1 base and 4 bases respectively, with 13 bases between them. Germline CDR1 MDHEN, CDR2 SYDVKM. CDR3 length equals 15 residues. The CDR3 region has the DNA TGTGCCAGCAGTTTATTCCCTCAAGGAGGAGAGACCCAGTACTTC. As protein: CASSLFPQGGETQYF.

The gene calls are TRBV5-6 and TRBJ1-2; possible D gene TRBD1, 5 bases. Deletions cut 4 bases from V and 5 bases from J, with 15 bases between. CDR1 and CDR2 from the germline V gene are SGHDT and YYEEEE. The length of the CDR3 is 14 residues. The CDR3 sequence: CASSIGTLQYGYTF. CDR3 coding DNA: TGTGCCAGCAGCATTGGGACCCTTCAGTATGGCTACACCTTC.

The chain employs TRBV3-1 (or the pseudogene TRBV3-2) and TRBJ1-1, with 7 bases identical to TRBD1. The CDR3 is made up of 16 amino acids. Trimming took 3 bases from V and 1 from J; bases not matched to a gene: 8. Germline CDR1 reads LGHDT; CDR2 reads YNNKEL (reference sequence). This CDR3 reads CASSHRQGIGNTEAFF. CDR3 DNA: TGTGCCAGCAGCCATCGACAGGGAATCGGGAACACTGAAGCTTTCTTT.